These 30 T cell receptor beta chains came from one sample sequenced in a study of T cell responses to AZD1222 COVID-19 vaccine (dated by TCRdb to 2020 to 2023). The library was generated by the immunoSEQ multiplex PCR assay. Imported from immuneACCESS, the table was reduced by TCRdb to in-frame sequences with V and J called. These copies leave out some clones; in studies compared against another copy, an unresolved V gene accounts for under half, and the cause of the remainder is not known. For this sample the table gives 89,000 or so clones, of which under 95% were detected only once. The ten largest clones add up to roughly 12% of the sample. The label giving this sample's time point can be read as: about 28 days (+/-7) after the second vaccine dose. The sample consisted of peripheral blood, taken 28 days after the second AZD1222 dose. The receptors derive from an adult who received the AZD1222 COVID-19 vaccine.

This chain joins TRBV11-1 and TRBJ2-2; no reliable D call. This CDR3 is 14 amino acids long. V was trimmed by 5 bases and J by 4 bases, leaving 11 bases between them. Germline CDR1 SGHAT, CDR2 FQDESV (reference sequence). This CDR3 reads CASSPRRGTGELFF. The CDR3 DNA follows: TGTGCCAGCAGCCCCCGGAGAGGCACCGGGGAGCTGTTTTTT.

The chain joins TRBV11-1 to TRBJ2-5; D gene unclear. Trimming left V 4 bases short and J 1 base short, with 10 bases between. From germline, CDR1 is SGHAT and CDR2 FQDESV (reference sequence). This CDR3 contains 14 residues. The CDR3 DNA reads TGTGCCAGCAGCTGGAAAATGGGCCAAGAGACCCAGTACTTC. It encodes CASSWKMGQETQYF.

V usage is TRBV5-6 and J usage is TRBJ1-3, with 9 bases matching TRBD1. The CDR3 is 15 residues long. Germline V gene data show CDR1 as SGHDT and CDR2 as YYEEEE. The V segment lost 0 bases and the J segment 2 bases; nucleotides outside the gene matches: 0. The CDR3 loop reads CASSLGQGAGNTIYF. In DNA, the CDR3 is TGTGCCAGCAGCTTGGGACAGGGGGCTGGAAACACCATATATTTT.

This clone was observed a handful of times. The J gene is TRBJ1-1, the V gene TRBV5-4; 12 bases are a match to TRBD1. The germline CDR1 and CDR2 sequences are SGHNT and YYREEE (reference sequence). CDR3 length: 17 amino acids. Trimming removed 1 base from V and 5 bases from J; junction bases left unmatched: 9. The chain's CDR3 is CASSLFGGQGAGTEAFF. In nucleotides, the CDR3 is TGTGCCAGCAGCTTGTTTGGGGGACAGGGGGCAGGGACTGAAGCTTTCTTT.

The V call is TRBV6-1, the J call TRBJ2-1; possible D gene TRBD2, 5 bases. Germline values: CDR1 MNHNS, CDR2 SASEGT. The V and J ends lost 2 bases and 3 bases respectively, with 14 bases between them. The CDR3 consists of 16 residues. CDR3 DNA: TGTGCCAGCAGTGAAACACTAGTTTGGGGCTACAATGAGCAGTTCTTC. Its translation is CASSETLVWGYNEQFF.

The CDR3 DNA reads as TGCGCCAGCAGTCTTAGCGGGGGGTCCTACAATGAGCAGTTCTTC. Amino acid sequence: CASSLSGGSYNEQFF. The chain has TRBV10-1 and TRBJ2-1, with 10 bases aligning to TRBD2. CDR3 length: 15 residues. The V gene end was trimmed by 5 bases and the J gene end by 1 base; junction bases not matched to a gene: 2. Per the germline V gene, CDR1 is WNHNN and CDR2 is SYGVQD (reference sequence).

V is TRBV6-5 and J is TRBJ1-2; D call uncertain. Germline V gene data show CDR1 as MNHEY and CDR2 as SVGAGI. Between the trimmed V and J ends, which lost 9 bases and 6 bases, there was a span of 14 bases. This CDR3 comprises 12 residues. CDR3 amino acids: CASSPGKHGYTF. CDR3 DNA sequence: TGTGCCAGTTCCCCCGGGAAACATGGCTACACCTTC.

This chain links TRBV12-3 or TRBV12-4 with TRBJ2-7; weak D call: TRBD1 (6 bases). The CDR3 is 13 residues long. V was cut by 1 base and J by 4 bases, with 8 bases left in between. The CDR3 region is CASSLGQGYEQYF. In DNA, the CDR3 is TGTGCCAGCAGTTTAGGCCAGGGGTACGAGCAGTACTTC.

V is TRBV28 and J is TRBJ1-3; 10 bases line up with TRBD1. Trimming removed 6 bases from V and 4 bases from J; junction bases left unmatched: 9. This CDR3 is built from 16 residues. Germline V gene data show CDR1 as MDHEN and CDR2 as SYDVKM. The CDR3 DNA is TGTGCCAGCAGCATAAGTGGGACAGGGGCGGGAAACACCATATATTTT. Its translation: CASSISGTGAGNTIYF.

This clone has just one count. The CDR3 here is CASSEWGGGNNEQFF. For the CDR3, the DNA is TGTGCCAGCAGTGAATGGGGGGGAGGGAACAATGAGCAGTTCTTC. The rearrangement joins TRBV2 to TRBJ2-1, with TRBD2 identical over 7 bases. V lost 2 bases, J lost 5 bases, and 6 bases stayed unmatched. The length of the CDR3 is 15 residues. The germline V gene encodes CDR1 SNHLY and CDR2 FYNNEI.

The sample holds one count of this clone. This chain uses TRBV5-1 with TRBJ1-1; maybe TRBD1 (5 bases). Germline CDR1 reads SGHRS; CDR2 reads YFSETQ. The CDR3 is 15 residues long. V shed 0 bases and J shed 2 bases, with 11 bases lying between them. CDR3 in DNA: TGCGCCAGCAGCTTGGAGGGACGGGGAAACACTGAAGCTTTCTTT. Translating it yields CASSLEGRGNTEAFF. The full variable domain, its missing parts supplied by reference TRBV5-1 and TRBJ1-1, is KAGVTQTPRYLIKTRGQQVTLSCSPISGHRSVSWYQQTPGQGLQFLFEYFSETQRNKGNFPGRFSGRQFSNSRSEMNVSTLELGDSALYLCASSLEGRGNTEAFFGQGTRLTVV.

This clone was recorded only once. This rearrangement joins TRBV3-1 (or the pseudogene TRBV3-2) to TRBJ2-7; 10 positions agree with TRBD1. The CDR3 runs 17 residues. The trim removed 6 bases at V and 6 bases at J, leaving 17 bases unmatched. Germline V gene data show CDR1 as LGHDT and CDR2 as YNNKEL (reference sequence). The CDR3 reads CASRNLPAGQGLSEQYF. The CDR3 DNA reads as TGTGCCAGCAGAAACCTACCCGCGGGACAGGGGTTAAGCGAGCAGTACTTC.

The chain has TRBV28 and TRBJ2-5; D is undetermined. The CDR3 sequence is 12 residues long. Per the germline V gene, CDR1 is MDHEN and CDR2 is SYDVKM. V gave up 4 bases and J gave up 4 bases, with 7 bases separating them. The CDR3 region has the DNA TGTGCCAGCAGTTCGGACGGAGAGACCCAGTACTTC. Residues: CASSSDGETQYF.

The chain uses TRBV6-6 and TRBJ1-2; no reliable D call. V lost 10 bases, J lost 0 bases, and 12 bases lay in between. This CDR3 contains 13 residues. The germline V gene encodes CDR1 MNHNY and CDR2 SVGAGI (reference sequence). CDR3 region: CATVISSNYGYTF. The CDR3 DNA reads TGTGCCACCGTTATTTCGTCTAACTATGGCTACACCTTC.

The chain is built from TRBV18 and TRBJ2-1, with D possibly being TRBD1 (6 bases). With 5 bases removed from V and 4 bases from J, the gap between germline ends came to 12 bases. CDR3 length equals 14 residues. The V gene's germline CDR1 is KGHSH and CDR2 LQKENI. The CDR3 reads CASSGRQEYNEQFF. CDR3 in DNA: TGTGCCAGCTCAGGGAGACAGGAATACAATGAGCAGTTCTTC.

This chain joins TRBV5-1 and TRBJ2-7, with 10 bases lining up with TRBD2. CDR3 length: 17 amino acids. Trimming removed 0 bases from V and 0 bases from J; junction bases left unmatched: 6. Germline values: CDR1 SGHRS, CDR2 YFSETQ. As DNA, the CDR3 is TGCGCCAGCAGCTTGGCCCTAGCGGGAGCGGGCTCCTACGAGCAGTACTTC. This translates into CASSLALAGAGSYEQYF.

CDR3 in DNA: TGCAGCGCCCCCGGGACTTCTCTCAATGAGCAGTTCTTC. This sequence encodes CSAPGTSLNEQFF. The chain is built from TRBV29-1 and TRBJ2-1, with a possible D match to TRBD2 (6 bases). There are 13 residues in the CDR3. The germline V and J ends were trimmed by 7 bases and 6 bases, with 16 bases remaining between them. CDR1 is SQVTM, CDR2 ANQGSEA, per germline.

This clone was picked up a small number of times. The chain couples TRBV12-3 or TRBV12-4 to TRBJ1-2; D is ambiguous. The CDR3 contains 13 residues. The ends were cut back, 6 bases at V and 4 bases at J, with 12 bases in the middle. The CDR3 DNA follows: TGTGCCAGCAGCCCCAACTGGGTCTATGGCTACACCTTC. Amino acids: CASSPNWVYGYTF.

The V gene is TRBV11-3, the J gene TRBJ2-5; tentative D call: TRBD2 (5 bases). V gave up 5 bases and J gave up 9 bases, with 13 bases separating them. Germline V gene lookup returns CDR1 SGHNT and CDR2 YENEEA. The CDR3 loop spans 12 amino acids. The CDR3 DNA follows: TGTGCCAGCAGCACCTGGGAGAGCCCCCAGTACTTC. It is translated as CASSTWESPQYF. The full variable domain, completed using reference TRBV11-3 and TRBJ2-5, is EAGVVQSPRYKIIEKKQPVAFWCNPISGHNTLYWYLQNLGQGPELLIRYENEEAVDDSQLPKDRFSAERLKGVDSTLKIQPAELGDSAVYLCASSTWESPQYFGPGTRLLVL.

The gene calls are TRBV2 and TRBJ1-1, with unresolved D. CDR1 is SNHLY, CDR2 FYNNEI, per germline. Trimming pared 2 bases from V and 1 base from J, leaving 5 bases between. The length of the CDR3 is 13 residues. This CDR3 is CASSEQANTEAFF. Here the CDR3 DNA reads TGTGCCAGCAGTGAACAGGCGAACACTGAAGCTTTCTTT. The whole variable domain, filled in from reference TRBV2 and TRBJ1-1, reads EPEVTQTPSHQVTQMGQEVILRCVPISNHLYFYWYRQILGQKVEFLVSFYNNEISEKSEIFDDQFSVERPDGSNFTLKIRSTKLEDSAMYFCASSEQANTEAFFGQGTRLTVV.

The V and J genes are TRBV10-2 and TRBJ1-1; D call uncertain. V was pared by 6 bases and J by 3 bases, with 14 bases between. The length of the CDR3 is 14 residues. The germline V gene encodes CDR1 WSHSY and CDR2 SAAADI. The DNA for the CDR3 is TGCGCCAGCAGCCCCCAGGAGGAAGACACTGAAGCTTTCTTT. Its protein product is CASSPQEEDTEAFF.

The CDR3 DNA follows: TGTGCCAGCAGCTTGGGAAGGCATACCGGGGAGCTGTTTTTT. It codes for CASSLGRHTGELFF. The chain is built from TRBV5-6 and TRBJ2-2; D is ambiguous. The CDR3 loop spans 14 amino acids. Germline V gene lookup returns CDR1 SGHDT and CDR2 YYEEEE. V lost 0 bases and J lost 5, with 8 bases in between.

The chain uses TRBV5-1 and TRBJ2-3; a possible D gene is TRBD2 (5 bases). The CDR3 totals 14 residues. V lost 0 bases and J 0 bases, leaving 5 bases between the germline ends. From germline, CDR1 is SGHRS and CDR2 YFSETQ. The CDR3 loop reads CASSLERSTDTQYF. DNA for the CDR3: TGCGCCAGCAGCTTGGAGCGGAGCACAGATACGCAGTATTTT.

The gene calls are TRBV18 and TRBJ2-1, with D hard to call. Trimming cost V 3 bases and J 8 bases, with 8 bases left between them. From germline, CDR1 is KGHSH and CDR2 LQKENI. This CDR3 region has 12 residues. CDR3 DNA: TGTGCCAGCTCACCCTCCAGTGATGAGCAGTTCTTC. Its translation is CASSPSSDEQFF.

The genes are TRBV6-5 and TRBJ1-2, with unresolved D. The V gene's germline CDR1 is MNHEY and CDR2 SVGAGI. Trimming took off 5 bases at V and 0 bases at J, with 13 bases between the two ends. The CDR3 spans 15 residues. The CDR3 nucleotides are TGTGCCAGCAGTAAACGGACTGAAGCTAACTATGGCTACACCTTC. Amino acid sequence: CASSKRTEANYGYTF.

The rearrangement links TRBV9 to TRBJ1-5; no firm D call. The CDR3 covers 13 residues. Germline values: CDR1 SGDLS, CDR2 YYNGEE. Trimming took 4 bases from V and 3 from J, leaving 8 bases between them. CDR3 residues: CASSTHNNQPQHF. The CDR3 DNA follows: TGTGCCAGCAGCACCCACAACAATCAGCCCCAGCATTTT.

The chain is built from TRBV11-1 and TRBJ1-3, with 7 bases that match TRBD1. Germline lookup yields CDR1 SGHAT and CDR2 FQDESV (reference sequence). This CDR3 spans 15 amino acids. V lost 5 bases, J lost 3 bases, and 7 bases stayed unmatched. CDR3 nucleotide sequence: TGTGCCAGCAGCAACGACAGGGTCTATGGAAACACCATATATTTT. Translating gives CASSNDRVYGNTIYF. Drawing the rest from reference TRBV11-1 and TRBJ1-3, the complete variable domain is EAEVAQSPRYKITEKSQAVAFWCDPISGHATLYWYRQILGQGPELLVQFQDESVVDDSQLPKDRFSAERLKGVDSTLKIQPAELGDSAMYLCASSNDRVYGNTIYFGEGSWLTVV.

The genes are TRBV11-2 and TRBJ2-5, with 8 bases aligning to TRBD2. The CDR3 has 16 amino acids. Unmatched junction bases numbered 4, after V lost 0 bases and J lost 1 base. Germline values: CDR1 SGHAT, CDR2 FQNNGV. CDR3 loop: CASSLDPGGTQETQYF. The CDR3 coding sequence is TGTGCCAGCAGCTTAGATCCGGGAGGGACCCAAGAGACCCAGTACTTC. Full variable domain (outside the CDR3, taken from reference TRBV11-2 and TRBJ2-5): EAGVAQSPRYKIIEKRQSVAFWCNPISGHATLYWYQQILGQGPKLLIQFQNNGVVDDSQLPKDRFSAERLKGVDSTLKIQPAKLEDSAVYLCASSLDPGGTQETQYFGPGTRLLVL.

The chain carries TRBV19 and TRBJ2-3; D remains ambiguous. V was pared by 5 bases and J by 0 bases, with 9 bases between. Germline CDR1 is LNHDA and CDR2 is SQIVND (reference sequence). CDR3 length: 14 amino acids. The CDR3 sequence: CASSSQASTDTQYF. CDR3 sequence (DNA): TGTGCCAGTAGTTCCCAGGCTAGCACAGATACGCAGTATTTT. Based on the CDR3 plus reference TRBV19 and TRBJ2-3, the full variable domain is DGGITQSPKYLFRKEGQNVTLSCEQNLNHDAMYWYRQDPGQGLRLIYYSQIVNDFQKGDIAEGYSVSREKKESFPLTVTSAQKNPTAFYLCASSSQASTDTQYFGPGTRLTVL.

The V and J genes are TRBV18 and TRBJ2-5; D call uncertain. Germline V gene lookup returns CDR1 KGHSH and CDR2 LQKENI. This CDR3 comprises 13 residues. Trimming removed 2 bases from V and 1 base from J, with 5 bases in between. The CDR3 protein is CASSPAVQETQYF. CDR3 nucleotides: TGTGCCAGCTCACCAGCGGTCCAAGAGACCCAGTACTTC. Based on the CDR3 plus reference TRBV18 and TRBJ2-5, the full variable domain is NAGVMQNPRHLVRRRGQEARLRCSPMKGHSHVYWYRQLPEEGLKFMVYLQKENIIDESGMPKERFSAEFPKEGPSILRIQQVVRGDSAAYFCASSPAVQETQYFGPGTRLLVL.